This T cell receptor (beta chain) was captured by sequencing in a study of T cell responses to AZD1222 COVID-19 vaccine. TCRdb keeps only in-frame clones here, not all; method: immunoSEQ multiplex PCR. This sample has around 130,000 clones, with 91% found just once. The CDR3 consists of 17 residues. Trimming at V came to 2 bases and at J to 8 bases, leaving 13 bases not matched to a gene. Per the germline V gene, CDR1 is SGHNT and CDR2 is YYREEE (reference sequence). This rearrangement joins TRBV5-4 to TRBJ1-6; TRBD1 matches at 7 bases. The source of this sequence is an adult who received the AZD1222 COVID-19 vaccine. The sequenced sample was peripheral blood, obtained 28 days after the second AZD1222 dose. This chain's CDR3 is CASSLLPRGRVDSPLHF. The CDR3, as DNA: TGTGCCAGCAGCTTACTACCTAGGGGGCGAGTGGATTCACCCCTCCACTTT.